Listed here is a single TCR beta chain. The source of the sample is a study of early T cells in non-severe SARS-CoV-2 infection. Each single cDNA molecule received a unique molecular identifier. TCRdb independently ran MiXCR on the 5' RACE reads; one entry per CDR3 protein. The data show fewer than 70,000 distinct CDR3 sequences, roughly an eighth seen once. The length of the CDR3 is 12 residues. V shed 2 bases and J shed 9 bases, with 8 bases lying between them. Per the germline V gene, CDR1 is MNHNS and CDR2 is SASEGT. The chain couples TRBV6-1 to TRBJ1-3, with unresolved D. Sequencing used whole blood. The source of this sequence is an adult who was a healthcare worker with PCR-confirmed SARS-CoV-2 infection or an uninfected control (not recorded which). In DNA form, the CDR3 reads TGTGCCAGCAGTGAAAGGTCCGTCACCATATATTTT. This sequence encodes CASSERSVTIYF.